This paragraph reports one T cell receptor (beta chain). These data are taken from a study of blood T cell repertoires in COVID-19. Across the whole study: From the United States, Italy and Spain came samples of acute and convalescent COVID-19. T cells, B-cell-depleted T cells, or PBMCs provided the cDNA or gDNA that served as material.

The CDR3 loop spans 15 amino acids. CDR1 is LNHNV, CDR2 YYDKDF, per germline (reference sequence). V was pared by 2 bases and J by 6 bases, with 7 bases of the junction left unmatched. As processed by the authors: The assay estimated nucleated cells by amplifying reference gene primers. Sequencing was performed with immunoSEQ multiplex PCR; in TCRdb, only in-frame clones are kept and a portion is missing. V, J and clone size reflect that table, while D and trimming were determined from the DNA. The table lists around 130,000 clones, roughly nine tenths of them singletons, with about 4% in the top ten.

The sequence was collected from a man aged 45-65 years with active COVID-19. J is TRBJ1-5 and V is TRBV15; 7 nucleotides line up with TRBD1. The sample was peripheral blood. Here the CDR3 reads CATSRRGGRAQPQHF. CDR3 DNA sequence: TGTGCCACCAGCAGAAGAGGGGGCAGGGCTCAGCCCCAGCATTTT.